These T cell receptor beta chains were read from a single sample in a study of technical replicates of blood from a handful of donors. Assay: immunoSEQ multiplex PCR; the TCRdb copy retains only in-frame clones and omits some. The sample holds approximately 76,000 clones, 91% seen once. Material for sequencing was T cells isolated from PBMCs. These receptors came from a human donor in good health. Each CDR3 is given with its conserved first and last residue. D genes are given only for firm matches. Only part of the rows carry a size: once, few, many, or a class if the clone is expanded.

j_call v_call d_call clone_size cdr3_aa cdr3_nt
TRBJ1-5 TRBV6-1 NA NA CASSEVGAGRAAGF TGTGCCAGCAGTGAAGTTGGGGCTGGAAGGGCAGCGGGGTTT
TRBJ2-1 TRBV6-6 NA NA CASSFAREGGEQFF TGTGCCAGCAGTTTTGCTCGAGAGGGAGGTGAGCAGTTCTTC
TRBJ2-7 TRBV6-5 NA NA CASSYGQGLEQYF TGTGCCAGCAGTTACGGTCAGGGGCTCGAGCAGTACTTC
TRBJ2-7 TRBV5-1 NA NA CASSLGSGNEQYF TGCGCCAGCAGCTTGGGTTCCGGGAACGAGCAGTACTTC
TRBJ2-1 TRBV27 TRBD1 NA CASSPLQGGVSNEQFF TGTGCCAGCAGTCCACTACAGGGGGGAGTAAGTAATGAGCAGTTCTTC
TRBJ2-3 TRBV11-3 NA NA CASSPAYGTRVTQYF TGTGCCAGCAGCCCGGCTTATGGGACTCGAGTTACGCAGTATTTT
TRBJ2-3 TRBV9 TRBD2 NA CASSVGGGSTDTQYF TGTGCCAGCAGCGTAGGGGGGGGGAGCACAGATACGCAGTATTTT
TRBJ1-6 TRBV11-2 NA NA CASSLVAGSSGSPLHF TGTGCCAGCAGCTTAGTAGCAGGGTCATCCGGTTCACCCCTCCACTTT
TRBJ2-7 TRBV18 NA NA CASSLSAYEQYF TGTGCCAGCTCACTGTCCGCCTACGAGCAGTACTTC
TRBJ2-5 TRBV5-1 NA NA CASSLYREETQYF TGCGCCAGCAGCTTATACAGGGAAGAGACCCAGTACTTC
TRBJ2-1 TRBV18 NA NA CASSPPGLDEQFF TGTGCCAGCTCACCACCGGGACTCGATGAGCAGTTCTTC
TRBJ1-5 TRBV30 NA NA CAWSGTRNQPQHF TGTGCCTGGAGTGGAACACGTAATCAGCCCCAGCATTTT
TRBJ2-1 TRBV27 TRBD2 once CASSLTSGSLITNEQFF TGTGCCAGCAGTTTAACTAGCGGGAGCCTTATCACCAATGAGCAGTTCTTC
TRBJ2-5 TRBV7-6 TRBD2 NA CASSLFASGRASLQTQYF TGTGCCAGCAGCTTGTTTGCTAGCGGGAGGGCCAGTCTACAGACCCAGTACTTC
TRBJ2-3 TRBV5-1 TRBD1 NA CASSTGQGMADTQYF TGCGCCAGCAGTACGGGACAGGGGATGGCAGATACGCAGTATTTT
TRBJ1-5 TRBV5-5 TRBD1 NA CASSSDRGNQPQHF TGTGCCAGCAGCTCAGACAGGGGCAATCAGCCCCAGCATTTT
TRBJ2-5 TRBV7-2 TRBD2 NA CASSLTGYTSGATQYF TGTGCCAGCAGCTTGACGGGTTACACTAGCGGGGCGACCCAGTACTTC
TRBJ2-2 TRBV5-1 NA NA CASSLGRPNTGELFF TGCGCCAGCAGCTTGGGCAGGCCCAACACCGGGGAGCTGTTTTTT
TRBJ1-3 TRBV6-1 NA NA CASSEGSGSGNTIYF TGTGCCAGCAGTGAGGGCTCTGGCTCTGGAAACACCATATATTTT
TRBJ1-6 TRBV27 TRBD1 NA CASSPLGQGYSPLHF TGTGCCAGCAGCCCCTTAGGACAGGGGTATTCACCCCTCCACTTT
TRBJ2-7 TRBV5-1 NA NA CASSLSQGHPYEQYF TGCGCCAGCAGCTTGTCCCAGGGACACCCCTACGAGCAGTACTTC
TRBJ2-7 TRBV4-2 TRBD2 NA CASSQMRGGEEQYF TGTGCCAGCAGCCAAATGCGGGGGGGGGAAGAGCAGTACTTC
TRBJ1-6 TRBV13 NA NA CASSLRELNSPLHF TGTGCCAGCAGCTTACGGGAACTCAATTCACCCCTCCACTTT
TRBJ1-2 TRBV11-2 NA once CASSPRTQQEYGYTF TGTGCCAGCAGCCCCAGAACACAACAGGAGTATGGCTACACCTTC
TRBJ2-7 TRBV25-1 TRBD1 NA CASSPGGRGTGAYEQYF TGTGCCAGCAGTCCCGGAGGAAGGGGGACAGGAGCCTACGAGCAGTACTTC
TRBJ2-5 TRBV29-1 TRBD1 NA CSVATGGFPETQYF TGCAGCGTTGCAACAGGGGGTTTCCCCGAGACCCAGTACTTC
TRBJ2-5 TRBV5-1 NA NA CASSLAGLGADQSLRQETQYF TGCGCCAGCAGCTTGGCCGGTCTGGGGGCAGATCAGAGCCTAAGGCAAGAGACCCAGTACTTC
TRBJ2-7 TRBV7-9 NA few CASSPGTFEQYF TGTGCCAGCAGCCCCGGGACTTTCGAGCAGTACTTC
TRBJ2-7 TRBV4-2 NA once CASSQDPGAEQYF TGTGCCAGCAGCCAAGACCCAGGGGCCGAGCAGTACTTC
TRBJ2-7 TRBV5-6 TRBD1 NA CASSSLPGQGLYEQYF TGTGCCAGCAGCTCACTACCGGGACAGGGCCTCTACGAGCAGTACTTC